These T cell receptor beta chains were read from a single sample in a study of T-cell reconstitution after alpha-beta-depleted transplantation in children. One entry per CDR3 protein results from TCRdb running MiXCR on the PCR reads. The profile covers 900,000 or so distinct CDR3 sequences, with 16% appearing a single time and around 5.3% taken by the ten largest. The sequencing used PBMCs, mostly from graft donor cells, collected 360 days after TCRalphabeta/CD19-depleted stem cell transplant. The source is a male patient aged 5 to 17 who had a stem cell transplant for acute lymphoblastic leukemia, so the T cells may come from the graft donor. Each CDR3 is given with its conserved first and last residue. D genes are given only for firm matches. A clone size is listed for some rows: how often the clone was seen (once, few, many), or a class if it is expanded.

CDR3nt	CDR3aa	d_gene	j_gene	v_gene	abundance
TGTGCCAGCATAAGGGGGTATGGCTACACCTTC	CASIRGYGYTF	.	TRBJ1-2	TRBV12-3/TRBV12-4	.
TGTGCCAGCAGCTGGCTCAGCGGTTCCTACAATGAGCAGTTCTTC	CASSWLSGSYNEQFF	.	TRBJ2-1	TRBV11-2	few
TGTGCCAGCAGCGGGACAGGTGGAGGGGTTAGCAATCAGCCCCAGCATTTT	CASSGTGGGVSNQPQHF	TRBD1	TRBJ1-5	TRBV12-3/TRBV12-4	few
TGTGCCAGTGAGGGGAAGCTCCAGCAGTACTTC	CASEGKLQQYF	.	TRBJ2-7	TRBV11-2	.
TGCAGTGCTAGAGAGAATTTGGGCCAAGAGACCCAGTACTTC	CSARENLGQETQYF	.	TRBJ2-5	TRBV20-1	many
TGTGCCACCAGTGACCCGGAGGGCATACCGAGTGAGCAGTTCTTC	CATSDPEGIPSEQFF	.	TRBJ2-1	TRBV24-1	.
TGCAGCGTCGGAACTAGCGGGATAGGCACAGATACGCAGTATTTT	CSVGTSGIGTDTQYF	TRBD2	TRBJ2-3	TRBV29-1	many
TGTGCCAGCAGGGAACCGGGCCACGAGCAGTACTTC	CASREPGHEQYF	.	TRBJ2-7	TRBV12-3/TRBV12-4	.
TGTGCCAGCAGTACCCTCTGGGGTGTTGGCACTGAAGCTTTCTTT	CASSTLWGVGTEAFF	.	TRBJ1-1	TRBV6-1	.
TGTGCCAGTAGTATGGCCAGCTCCTACAATGAGCAGTTCTTC	CASSMASSYNEQFF	.	TRBJ2-1	TRBV19	few
TGCAGCGTTGAAACAGGGGCCTCCTACGAGCAGTACTTC	CSVETGASYEQYF	TRBD1	TRBJ2-7	TRBV29-1	.
TGTGCCAGCAGTTTAGAAAACGAATTACATGGCTACACCTTC	CASSLENELHGYTF	.	TRBJ1-2	TRBV12-3/TRBV12-4	.
TGCAGTGCTACTAGCGGGAGAGGGGGCAATGAGCAGTTCTTC	CSATSGRGGNEQFF	TRBD2	TRBJ2-1	TRBV20-1	.
TGTGCCATCAAGGAACGGGGTACTAGCACAGATACGCAGTATTTT	CAIKERGTSTDTQYF	.	TRBJ2-3	TRBV2	many
TGCGCCAGCAGCTTGGATGCGGCGAACACTGAAGCTTTCTTT	CASSLDAANTEAFF	.	TRBJ1-1	TRBV5-1	many
TGTGCCAGCAGCCCACCTGGACTTAGCACAGATACGCAGTATTTT	CASSPPGLSTDTQYF	.	TRBJ2-3	TRBV7-9	.
TGTGCCAGCACCCCCCTCGTCGCGGGAGGAAATGAGCAGTTCTTC	CASTPLVAGGNEQFF	TRBD2	TRBJ2-1	TRBV12-3/TRBV12-4	.
TGCGCCAGCGCGACAGGGGTATACTACGAGCAGTACTTC	CASATGVYYEQYF	TRBD1	TRBJ2-7	TRBV5-1	few
TGTGCCAGCACCTTGAGCACCGGGGAGCTGTTTTTT	CASTLSTGELFF	.	TRBJ2-2	TRBV5-5	.
TGCGCCAGCAGCCACCACCTCCCCGGGACAGGCTACGAGCAGTACTTC	CASSHHLPGTGYEQYF	TRBD1	TRBJ2-7	TRBV4-1	.
TGCGCCAGCAGCGGCTATAAACTAGCGGACTCTAGCACAGATACGCAGTATTTT	CASSGYKLADSSTDTQYF	TRBD2	TRBJ2-3	TRBV5-1	few
TGCAGCGTTGAGAGATTAGATACGCAGTATTTT	CSVERLDTQYF	.	TRBJ2-3	TRBV29-1	few
TGTGCCAGTAGTATTGGGTATAGCAATCAGCCCCAGCATTTT	CASSIGYSNQPQHF	.	TRBJ1-5	TRBV19	.
TGTGCCAGCAGCTGGACAGGGCGGACTGAAGCTTTCTTT	CASSWTGRTEAFF	TRBD1	TRBJ1-1	TRBV7-3	.
TGCGCCAGCAGCCAATTCAGGGGAACCGGGGAGCTGTTTTTT	CASSQFRGTGELFF	.	TRBJ2-2	TRBV4-3	few
TGTGCCAGCAGCCCATGGACTAGCGGGAGTCTTTACGAGCAGAACTTC	CASSPWTSGSLYEQNF	TRBD2	TRBJ2-7	TRBV7-9	.
TGTGCCACCAGTGACCGACAGGGCCGGCCAGATACGCAGTATTTT	CATSDRQGRPDTQYF	TRBD1	TRBJ2-3	TRBV24-1	many
TGTGCCAGCAGTTTAGCCGACGGCTATGGCTACACCTTC	CASSLADGYGYTF	.	TRBJ1-2	TRBV12-3/TRBV12-4	.
TGCGCCAGCAGCCCCGGACTAGCAAGCGACGAGCAGTACTTC	CASSPGLASDEQYF	TRBD2	TRBJ2-7	TRBV4-1	many
TGTGCCAGTAGAAAGGTAGGGGAGAGCAATCAGCCCCAGCATTTT	CASRKVGESNQPQHF	.	TRBJ1-5	TRBV19	.
TGCGCCAGCAGCCGCCCTGGGCGGGAGAAGTACTACGAGCAGTACTTC	CASSRPGREKYYEQYF	TRBD2	TRBJ2-7	TRBV4-1	once
TGTGCCAGCAGTTGGGGTGGGGGTGTAACCTACAATGAGCAGTTCTTC	CASSWGGGVTYNEQFF	.	TRBJ2-1	TRBV12-3/TRBV12-4	.
TGTGCCAGCATGGATGGATCGGACACCGGGGAGCTGTTTTTT	CASMDGSDTGELFF	.	TRBJ2-2	TRBV7-9	few
TGTGCCAGCAGCCTACAGGGGGCGGATAATTCACCCCTCCACTTT	CASSLQGADNSPLHF	TRBD1	TRBJ1-6	TRBV7-3	few
TGTGCCAGCAGCCCGAGAAGACTAGCGGGAAACCAAGAGACCCAGTACTTC	CASSPRRLAGNQETQYF	TRBD2	TRBJ2-5	TRBV7-9	.
TGCGCCAGCAGCAGAGGGACAGGGGAAGGTTCTGGAAACACCATATATTTT	CASSRGTGEGSGNTIYF	TRBD1	TRBJ1-3	TRBV5-1	few
TGCAGTGCCTTTCGCCCTTTCCCGCCGGGAGGTGGGTACAATGAGCAGTTCTTC	CSAFRPFPPGGGYNEQFF	TRBD2	TRBJ2-1	TRBV20-1	.
TGTGCCAGTAGTATCACCCCTCACAGGGGCCGGGCTGGGGTCCAAGAGACCCAGTACTTC	CASSITPHRGRAGVQETQYF	TRBD1	TRBJ2-5	TRBV19	.
TGTGCCAGCAGTTTATACCGAGACAGAGAGACCCAGTACTTC	CASSLYRDRETQYF	.	TRBJ2-5	TRBV12-3/TRBV12-4	many
TGTGCCAGCAGCTTGGCGGGAGAGACCCACGATCCGTTCTTC	CASSLAGETHDPFF	TRBD2	TRBJ2-1	TRBV7-3	.
TGCAGTGCGGGGAGACTAGCGGGGCGCCACAATGAGCAGTTCTTC	CSAGRLAGRHNEQFF	TRBD2	TRBJ2-1	TRBV20-1	.
TGTGCCAGCAGCACAGGGGGACTAAATCAGCCCCAGCATTTT	CASSTGGLNQPQHF	TRBD1	TRBJ1-5	TRBV7-9	few
TGTGCCAGCTCACCAGCGTCGTGGGCCGGATCGCAGTTCTTC	CASSPASWAGSQFF	.	TRBJ2-1	TRBV18	.
TGTGCCAGCAGTTTGGGCAGGGTGGACTACGAGCAGTACTTC	CASSLGRVDYEQYF	.	TRBJ2-7	TRBV12-3/TRBV12-4	many
TGCGCCAGCAGCTTGGTTGGACAGGGGACTACAGATACGCAGTATTTT	CASSLVGQGTTDTQYF	TRBD1	TRBJ2-3	TRBV5-1	few
TGTGCCAGCAGTTTTGGAGGGGGCGCGGCCTATGGCTACACCTTC	CASSFGGGAAYGYTF	TRBD1	TRBJ1-2	TRBV12-3/TRBV12-4	.
TGTGCCAGCAGCCAAGGGAACGGGTTGTGGGAGCAGTACTTC	CASSQGNGLWEQYF	.	TRBJ2-7	TRBV3-1	few
TGCGCCAGCACCTTCGGACAGGCGTGGAACACTGAAGCTTTCTTT	CASTFGQAWNTEAFF	TRBD1	TRBJ1-1	TRBV5-1	few
TGTGCCAGCAGTTCCCCCCTCGACTCTTCCTCCTACAATGAGCAGTTCTTC	CASSSPLDSSSYNEQFF	.	TRBJ2-1	TRBV12-3/TRBV12-4	.
TGCGCCAGCCACCGACAGGGAGGCTCTGGGGCCAACGTCCTGACTTTC	CASHRQGGSGANVLTF	.	TRBJ2-6	TRBV5-1	.
TGTGCCAGCACACTTTACGCGGGTGATCAGCCCCAGCATTTT	CASTLYAGDQPQHF	.	TRBJ1-5	TRBV28	few
TGCAGCGCATGGACTAGCGCGTCGATCTTC	CSAWTSASIF	TRBD2	TRBJ2-1	TRBV29-1	many
TGTGCCAGCAGTGTCTTGGGGCGGACTGGAAACACCATATATTTT	CASSVLGRTGNTIYF	.	TRBJ1-3	TRBV12-3/TRBV12-4	many
TGCAGTGCTAGTGGGACTAGCTTCAATGAGCAGTTCTTC	CSASGTSFNEQFF	TRBD2	TRBJ2-1	TRBV20-1	many
TGTGCCAGCAGCTTTAGTCAGACCTACGAGCAGTACTTC	CASSFSQTYEQYF	.	TRBJ2-7	TRBV5-5	few
TGCAGTGCACCGGGACTAGTCTACGAGCAGTACTTC	CSAPGLVYEQYF	TRBD2	TRBJ2-7	TRBV20-1	.